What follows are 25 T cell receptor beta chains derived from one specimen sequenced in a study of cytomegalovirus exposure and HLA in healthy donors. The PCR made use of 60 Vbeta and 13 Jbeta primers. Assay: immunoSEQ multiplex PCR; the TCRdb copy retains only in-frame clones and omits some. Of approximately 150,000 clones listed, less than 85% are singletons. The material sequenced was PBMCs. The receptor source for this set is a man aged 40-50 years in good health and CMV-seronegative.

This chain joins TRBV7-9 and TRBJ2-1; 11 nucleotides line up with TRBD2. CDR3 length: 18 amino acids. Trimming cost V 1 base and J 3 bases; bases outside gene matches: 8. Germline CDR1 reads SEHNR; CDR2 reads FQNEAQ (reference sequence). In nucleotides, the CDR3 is TGTGCCAGCAGCTTAGTTAGCGGGAGGGCCTTGGGCTACAATGAGCAGTTCTTC. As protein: CASSLVSGRALGYNEQFF.

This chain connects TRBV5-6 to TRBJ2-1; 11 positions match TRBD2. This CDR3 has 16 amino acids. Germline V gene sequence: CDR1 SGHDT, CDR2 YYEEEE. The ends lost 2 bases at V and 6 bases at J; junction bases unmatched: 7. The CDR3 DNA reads TGTGCCAGCAGCTTTACTAGCGGGGGATCTCTCAATGAGCAGTTCTTC. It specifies CASSFTSGGSLNEQFF.

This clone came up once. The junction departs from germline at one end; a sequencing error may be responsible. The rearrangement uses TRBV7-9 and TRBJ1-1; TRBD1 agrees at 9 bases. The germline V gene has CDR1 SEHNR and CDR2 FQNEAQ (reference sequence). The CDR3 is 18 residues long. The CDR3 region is CSSSSVIGQGSADTEAFF. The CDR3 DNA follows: TGTTCCAGCAGCTCCGTGATAGGACAGGGGTCCGCTGACACTGAAGCTTTCTTT. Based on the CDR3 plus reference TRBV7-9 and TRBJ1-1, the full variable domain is DTGVSQNPRHKITKRGQNVTFRCDPISEHNRLYWYRQTLGQGPEFLTYFQNEAQLEKSRLLSDRFSAERPKGSFSTLEIQRTEQGDSAMYLCSSSSVIGQGSADTEAFFGQGTRLTVV.

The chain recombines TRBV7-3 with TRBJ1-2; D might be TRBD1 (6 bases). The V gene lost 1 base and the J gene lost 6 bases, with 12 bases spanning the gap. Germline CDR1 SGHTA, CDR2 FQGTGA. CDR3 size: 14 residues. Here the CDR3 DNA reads TGTGCCAGCAGCTTAAACGCCAGGGGAAATGGCTACACCTTC. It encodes CASSLNARGNGYTF.

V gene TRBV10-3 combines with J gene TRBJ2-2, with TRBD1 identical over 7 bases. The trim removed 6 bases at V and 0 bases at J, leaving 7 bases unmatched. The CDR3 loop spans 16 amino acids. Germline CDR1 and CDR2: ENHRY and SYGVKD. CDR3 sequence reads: CAIRGTDPANTGELFF. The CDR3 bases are TGTGCCATCAGGGGGACAGACCCCGCGAACACCGGGGAGCTGTTTTTT.

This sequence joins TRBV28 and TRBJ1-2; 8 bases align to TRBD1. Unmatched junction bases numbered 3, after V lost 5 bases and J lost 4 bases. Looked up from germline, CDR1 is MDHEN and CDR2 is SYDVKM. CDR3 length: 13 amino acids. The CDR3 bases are TGTGCCAGCAGTACCGGGACAGGCTATGGCTACACCTTC. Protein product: CASSTGTGYGYTF.

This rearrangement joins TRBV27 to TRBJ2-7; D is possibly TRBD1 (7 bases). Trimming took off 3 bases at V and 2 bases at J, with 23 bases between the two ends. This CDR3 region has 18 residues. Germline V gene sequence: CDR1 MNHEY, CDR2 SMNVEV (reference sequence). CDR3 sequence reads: CASSFKPPRQGLTYEQYF. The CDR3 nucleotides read TGTGCCAGCAGTTTTAAACCGCCGAGACAGGGACTTACCTACGAGCAGTACTTC.

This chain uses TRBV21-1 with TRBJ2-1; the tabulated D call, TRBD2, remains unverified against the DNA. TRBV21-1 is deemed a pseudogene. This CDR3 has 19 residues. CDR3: CASSKWGLAGGGSYNEQFF. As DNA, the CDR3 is TGTGCCAGCAGCAAATGGGGACTAGCGGGGGGGGGCTCCTACAATGAGCAGTTCTTC.

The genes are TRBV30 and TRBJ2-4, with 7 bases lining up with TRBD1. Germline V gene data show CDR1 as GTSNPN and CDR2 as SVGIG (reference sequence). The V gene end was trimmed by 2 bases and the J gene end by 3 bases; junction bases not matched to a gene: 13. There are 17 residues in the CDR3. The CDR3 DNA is TGTGCCTGGAGTTTTAGCCTCCGGGACAGCAACAAAAACATTCAGTACTTC. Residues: CAWSFSLRDSNKNIQYF.

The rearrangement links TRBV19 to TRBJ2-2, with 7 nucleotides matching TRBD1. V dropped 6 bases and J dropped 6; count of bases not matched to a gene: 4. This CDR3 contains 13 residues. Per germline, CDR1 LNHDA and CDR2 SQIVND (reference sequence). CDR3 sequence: CASSTTGSGELFF. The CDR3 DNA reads TGTGCCAGTAGCACGACAGGGTCCGGGGAGCTGTTTTTT.

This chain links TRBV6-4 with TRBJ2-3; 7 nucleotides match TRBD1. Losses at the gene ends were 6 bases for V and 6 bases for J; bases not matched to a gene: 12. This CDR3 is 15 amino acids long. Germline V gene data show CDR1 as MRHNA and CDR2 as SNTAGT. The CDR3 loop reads CASRLGTAPGDTQYF. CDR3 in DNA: TGTGCCAGCAGGCTAGGGACAGCGCCGGGGGATACGCAGTATTTT.

The CDR3 sequence is CASSKGQGGYEQYF. CDR3 DNA sequence: TGTGCCAGCAGTAAAGGACAGGGAGGCTACGAGCAGTACTTC. V gene TRBV25-1 combines with J gene TRBJ2-7, with TRBD1 matching over 8 bases. Germline CDR1 reads MGHDK; CDR2 reads SYGVNS. Trimming removed 5 bases from V and 3 bases from J; junction bases left unmatched: 6. CDR3 length: 14 amino acids.

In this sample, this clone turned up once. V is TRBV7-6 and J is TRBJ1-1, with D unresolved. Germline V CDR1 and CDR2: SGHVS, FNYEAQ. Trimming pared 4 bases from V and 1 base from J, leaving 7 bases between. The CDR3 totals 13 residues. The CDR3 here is CASSSGQNTEAFF. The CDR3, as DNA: TGTGCCAGCAGCTCGGGTCAGAACACTGAAGCTTTCTTT.

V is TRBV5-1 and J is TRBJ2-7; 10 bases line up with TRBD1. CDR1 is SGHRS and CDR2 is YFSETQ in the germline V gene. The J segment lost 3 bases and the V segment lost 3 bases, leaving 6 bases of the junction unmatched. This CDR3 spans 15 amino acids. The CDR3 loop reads CASSSGQGGYYEQYF. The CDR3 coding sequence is TGCGCCAGCAGCTCCGGACAGGGGGGATACTACGAGCAGTACTTC.

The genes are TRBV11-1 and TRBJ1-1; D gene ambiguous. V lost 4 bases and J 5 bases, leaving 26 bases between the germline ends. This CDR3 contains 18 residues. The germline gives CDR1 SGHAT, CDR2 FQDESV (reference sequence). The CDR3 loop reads CASSSFRREAQSRTEAFF. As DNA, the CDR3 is TGTGCCAGCAGCTCCTTTAGGAGGGAAGCACAATCAAGAACTGAAGCTTTCTTT.

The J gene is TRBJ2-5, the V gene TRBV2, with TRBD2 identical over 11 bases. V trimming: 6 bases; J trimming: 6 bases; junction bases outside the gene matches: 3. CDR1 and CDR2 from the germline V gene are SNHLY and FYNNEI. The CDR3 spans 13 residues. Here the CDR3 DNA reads TGTGCCAGCAGACGACTAGCGGGGAAGACCCAGTACTTC. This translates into CASRRLAGKTQYF.

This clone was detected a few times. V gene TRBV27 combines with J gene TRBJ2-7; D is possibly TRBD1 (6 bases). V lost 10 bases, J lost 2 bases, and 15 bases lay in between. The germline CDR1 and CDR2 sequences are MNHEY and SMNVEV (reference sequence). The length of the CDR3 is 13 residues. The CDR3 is CATHRERTYEQYF. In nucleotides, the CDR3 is TGTGCCACCCACAGGGAGAGGACCTACGAGCAGTACTTC.

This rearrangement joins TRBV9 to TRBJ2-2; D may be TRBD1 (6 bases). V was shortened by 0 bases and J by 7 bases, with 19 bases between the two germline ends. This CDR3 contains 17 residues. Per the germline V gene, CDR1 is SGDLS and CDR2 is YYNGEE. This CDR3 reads CASSVGSQGHIIGELFF. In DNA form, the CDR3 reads TGTGCCAGCAGCGTAGGTTCCCAGGGGCACATAATCGGGGAGCTGTTTTTT. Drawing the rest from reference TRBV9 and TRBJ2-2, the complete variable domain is DSGVTQTPKHLITATGQRVTLRCSPRSGDLSVYWYQQSLDQGLQFLIQYYNGEERAKGNILERFSAQQFPDLHSELNLSSLELGDSALYFCASSVGSQGHIIGELFFGEGSRLTVL.

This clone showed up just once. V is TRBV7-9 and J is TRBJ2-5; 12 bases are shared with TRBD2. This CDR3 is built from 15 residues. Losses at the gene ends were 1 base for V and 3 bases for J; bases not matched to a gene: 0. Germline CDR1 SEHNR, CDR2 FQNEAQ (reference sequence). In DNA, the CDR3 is TGTGCCAGCAGCTTAGGACTAGCGGGAGAAGAGACCCAGTACTTC. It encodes CASSLGLAGEETQYF.

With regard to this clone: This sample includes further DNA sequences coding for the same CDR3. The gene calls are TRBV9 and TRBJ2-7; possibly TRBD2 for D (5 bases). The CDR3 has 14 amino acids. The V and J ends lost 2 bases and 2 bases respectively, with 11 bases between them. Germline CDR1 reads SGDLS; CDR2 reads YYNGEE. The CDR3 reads CASSVGVTPYEQYF. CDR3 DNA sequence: TGTGCCAGCAGCGTCGGGGTGACCCCCTACGAGCAGTACTTC.

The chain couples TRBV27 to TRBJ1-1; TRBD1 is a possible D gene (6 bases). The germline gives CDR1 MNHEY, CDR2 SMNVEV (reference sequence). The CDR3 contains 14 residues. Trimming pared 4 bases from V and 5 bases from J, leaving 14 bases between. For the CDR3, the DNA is TGTGCCAGCAGTTCCCAGGGGATGTATACTGAAGCTTTCTTT. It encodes CASSSQGMYTEAFF.

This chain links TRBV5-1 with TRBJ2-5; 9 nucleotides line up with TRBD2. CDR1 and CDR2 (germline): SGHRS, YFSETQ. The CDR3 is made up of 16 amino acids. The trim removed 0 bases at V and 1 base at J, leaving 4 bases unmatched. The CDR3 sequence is CASSLGSSGAQETQYF. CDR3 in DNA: TGCGCCAGCAGCTTGGGGTCTAGCGGGGCCCAAGAGACCCAGTACTTC.

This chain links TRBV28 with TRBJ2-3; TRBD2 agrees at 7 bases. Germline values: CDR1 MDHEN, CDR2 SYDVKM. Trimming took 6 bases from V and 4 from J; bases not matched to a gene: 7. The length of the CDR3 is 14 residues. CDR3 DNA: TGTGCCAGCAGCGCCGGGGGGAGGGCAGATACGCAGTATTTT. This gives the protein CASSAGGRADTQYF.

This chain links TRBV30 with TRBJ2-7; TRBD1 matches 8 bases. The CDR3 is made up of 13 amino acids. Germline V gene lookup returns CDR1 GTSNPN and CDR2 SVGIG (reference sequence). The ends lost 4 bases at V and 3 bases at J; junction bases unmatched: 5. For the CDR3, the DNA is TGTGCCTGGACCGTAGGACAGGGCTACGAGCAGTACTTC. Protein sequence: CAWTVGQGYEQYF. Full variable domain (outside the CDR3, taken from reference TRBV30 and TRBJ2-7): SQTIHQWPATLVQPVGSPLSLECTVEGTSNPNLYWYRQAAGRGLQLLFYSVGIGQISSEVPQNLSASRPQDRQFILSSKKLLLSDSGFYLCAWTVGQGYEQYFGPGTRLTVT.

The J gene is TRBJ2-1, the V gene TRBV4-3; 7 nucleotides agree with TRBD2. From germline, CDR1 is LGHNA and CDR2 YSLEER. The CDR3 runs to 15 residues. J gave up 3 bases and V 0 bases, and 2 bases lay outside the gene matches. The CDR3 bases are TGCGCCAGCAGCCAAGATTTAGCGGGCTACAATGAGCAGTTCTTC. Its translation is CASSQDLAGYNEQFF.